The 5 T cell receptor beta chains below all came from one sample that was sequenced in a study of T cells in Graves' hyperthyroidism and ophthalmopathy. Authors of the study amplified TCR beta CDR3 regions from RNA transcripts. First-round RT-PCR targeting the TCR CDR3 was performed with the HTBI primer set. One entry per CDR3 protein, called by TCRdb with MiXCR from the multiplex PCR reads. The table shows 650,000 to 850,000 distinct CDR3 sequences, with around a sixth occurring only once. The sample comprised blood. The receptors stem from a woman in her forties or fifties with Graves' hyperthyroidism that later progressed to Graves' ophthalmopathy.

The CDR3 region has the DNA TGCGCCAGCAGCTCATCAGGGGTACAGGTCACTGAAGCTTTCTTT. Its protein product is CASSSSGVQVTEAFF. This chain joins TRBV5-1 and TRBJ1-1; a weak D match, TRBD1 (6 bases). V dropped 3 bases and J dropped 4 bases, with 16 bases sitting between them. This CDR3 is built from 15 residues. CDR1 is SGHRS, CDR2 YFSETQ, per germline.

This chain uses TRBV19 with TRBJ1-2; D is undetermined. The germline V gene has CDR1 LNHDA and CDR2 SQIVND (reference sequence). The CDR3 is 13 amino acids. V shed 1 base and J shed 4 bases, with 7 bases lying between them. This chain's CDR3 is CASSIAGPYGYTF. CDR3 DNA sequence: TGTGCCAGTAGTATAGCCGGGCCCTATGGCTACACCTTC. Full variable domain (rest looked up from reference TRBV19 and TRBJ1-2): DGGITQSPKYLFRKEGQNVTLSCEQNLNHDAMYWYRQDPGQGLRLIYYSQIVNDFQKGDIAEGYSVSREKKESFPLTVTSAQKNPTAFYLCASSIAGPYGYTFGSGTRLTVV.

The chain has TRBV20-1 and TRBJ2-5; D could derive from TRBD1 or TRBD2 (6 bases each). The V end lost 3 bases, the J end lost 2 bases, and 10 bases lay between the germline ends. The germline V gene encodes CDR1 DFQATT and CDR2 SNEGSKA (reference sequence). The CDR3 loop spans 13 amino acids. CDR3 bases: TGCAGTGCTAGCCGGGGGCTACAAGAGACCCAGTACTTC. Protein: CSASRGLQETQYF.

At least ten counts were recorded for this clonotype. CDR3 amino acids: CATSREGSYEQYF. DNA of the CDR3: TGTGCCACCAGCAGGGAGGGGAGCTACGAGCAGTACTTC. The rearrangement links TRBV15 to TRBJ2-7, with D perhaps TRBD2 (6 bases). From germline, CDR1 is LNHNV and CDR2 YYDKDF (reference sequence). This CDR3 is built from 13 residues. Trimming cost V 3 bases and J 3 bases, with 9 bases left between them.

The J gene is TRBJ2-1, the V gene TRBV11-1, with D tentatively TRBD1 (6 bases). V was trimmed by 6 bases and J by 13 bases, leaving 25 bases between them. CDR1 and CDR2 (germline): SGHAT, FQDESV (reference sequence). CDR3 length equals 15 residues. The CDR3 is CASSYTRLTGPGQFF. The CDR3 DNA sequence: TGTGCCAGCAGTTACACGCGGCTGACAGGTCCGGGACAGTTCTTC.